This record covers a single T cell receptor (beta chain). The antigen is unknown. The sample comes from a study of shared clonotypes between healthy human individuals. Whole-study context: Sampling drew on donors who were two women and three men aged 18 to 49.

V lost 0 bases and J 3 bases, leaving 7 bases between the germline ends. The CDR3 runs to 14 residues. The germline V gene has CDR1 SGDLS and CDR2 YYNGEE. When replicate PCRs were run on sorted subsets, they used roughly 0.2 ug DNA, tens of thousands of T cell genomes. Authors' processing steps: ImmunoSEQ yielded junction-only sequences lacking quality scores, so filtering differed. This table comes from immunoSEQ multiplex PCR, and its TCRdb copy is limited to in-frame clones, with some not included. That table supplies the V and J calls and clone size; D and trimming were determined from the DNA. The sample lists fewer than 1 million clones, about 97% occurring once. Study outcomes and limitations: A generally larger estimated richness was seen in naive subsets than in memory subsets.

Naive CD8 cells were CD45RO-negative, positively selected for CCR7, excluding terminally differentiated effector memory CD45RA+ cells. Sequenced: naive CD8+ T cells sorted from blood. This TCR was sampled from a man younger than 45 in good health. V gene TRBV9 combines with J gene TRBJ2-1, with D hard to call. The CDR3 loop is CASSVVSSYNEQFF. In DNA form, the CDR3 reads TGTGCCAGCAGCGTAGTCTCTAGCTACAATGAGCAGTTCTTC.